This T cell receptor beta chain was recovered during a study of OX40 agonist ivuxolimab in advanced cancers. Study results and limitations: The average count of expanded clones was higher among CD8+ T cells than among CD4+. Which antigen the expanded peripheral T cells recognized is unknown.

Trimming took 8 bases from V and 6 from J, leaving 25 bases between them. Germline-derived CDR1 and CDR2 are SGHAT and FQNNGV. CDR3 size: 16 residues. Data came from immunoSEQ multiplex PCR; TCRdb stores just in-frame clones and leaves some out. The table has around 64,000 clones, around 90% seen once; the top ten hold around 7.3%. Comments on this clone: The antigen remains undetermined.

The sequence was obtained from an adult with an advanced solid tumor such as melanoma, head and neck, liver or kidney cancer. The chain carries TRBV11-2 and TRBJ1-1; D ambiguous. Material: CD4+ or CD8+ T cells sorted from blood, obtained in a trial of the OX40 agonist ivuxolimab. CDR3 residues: CASDNHSKRGGAEAFF. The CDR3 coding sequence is TGTGCCAGCGACAACCATTCGAAAAGAGGAGGAGCTGAAGCTTTCTTT.